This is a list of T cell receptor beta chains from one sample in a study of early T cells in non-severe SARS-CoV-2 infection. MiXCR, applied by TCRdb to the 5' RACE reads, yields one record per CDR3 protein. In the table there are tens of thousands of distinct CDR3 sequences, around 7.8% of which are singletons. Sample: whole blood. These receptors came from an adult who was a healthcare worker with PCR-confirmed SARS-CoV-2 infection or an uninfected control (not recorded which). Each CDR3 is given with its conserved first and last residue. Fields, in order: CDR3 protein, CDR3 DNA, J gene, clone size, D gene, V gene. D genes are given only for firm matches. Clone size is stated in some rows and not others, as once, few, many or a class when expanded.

CASSLTIPTDTQYF | TGTGCCAGCAGTTTAACTATTCCCACAGATACGCAGTATTTT | TRBJ2-3 | many | NA | TRBV12-3/TRBV12-4
CASSPGTAHNQPQHF | TGTGCCAGCAGCCCGGGGACAGCGCACAATCAGCCCCAGCATTTT | TRBJ1-5 | NA | TRBD1 | TRBV9
CSARALGVNTIYF | TGCAGTGCTAGAGCTCTAGGGGTGAACACCATATATTTT | TRBJ1-3 | few | NA | TRBV20-1
CASVVGGAADTQYF | TGTGCCAGCGTAGTCGGGGGGGCCGCAGATACGCAGTATTTT | TRBJ2-3 | few | TRBD2 | TRBV2
CSADNGQGIEQPQHF | TGCAGTGCTGACAATGGACAGGGAATTGAGCAGCCCCAGCATTTT | TRBJ1-5 | many | TRBD1 | TRBV20-1
CASSSLRDSFDEQFF | TGTGCCAGCAGTTCTCTCCGGGACAGTTTCGATGAGCAGTTCTTC | TRBJ2-1 | few | TRBD1 | TRBV28
CASAPTEETQYF | TGTGCCAGCGCGCCGACAGAAGAGACCCAGTACTTC | TRBJ2-5 | once | NA | TRBV2
CASSPYDDRGHYDEQYF | TGTGCCAGCAGTCCATATGATGACAGGGGGCATTATGACGAGCAGTACTTC | TRBJ2-7 | few | TRBD1 | TRBV6-2/TRBV6-3
CSAPMEGSNTGELFF | TGCAGTGCCCCCATGGAGGGGTCGAACACCGGGGAGCTGTTTTTT | TRBJ2-2 | NA | NA | TRBV20-1
CSAPSRTSLDTQYF | TGCAGTGCCCCTTCCAGGACTAGCTTAGATACGCAGTATTTT | TRBJ2-3 | many | TRBD2 | TRBV20-1
CSALTDRDNSPLHF | TGCAGTGCCTTAACCGACAGAGATAATTCACCCCTCCACTTT | TRBJ1-6 | NA | NA | TRBV20-1
CAGGGPWQPLHF | TGTGCCGGAGGGGGACCTTGGCAACCCCTCCACTTT | TRBJ1-6 | few | NA | TRBV7-2
CASKAGTHNQPQHF | TGTGCCAGTAAAGCCGGGACCCACAATCAGCCCCAGCATTTT | TRBJ1-5 | many | NA | TRBV19
CASRGTARGTEAFF | TGTGCCAGCAGGGGGACAGCCAGGGGCACTGAAGCTTTCTTT | TRBJ1-1 | few | TRBD1 | TRBV7-9
CASSQSDLVHNSPKETQYF | TGCGCCAGCAGTCAATCCGATTTAGTACACAACAGCCCGAAAGAGACCCAGTACTTC | TRBJ2-5 | NA | NA | TRBV23-1
CASSYRWQGGDTQYF | TGTGCCAGCAGTTACCGTTGGCAGGGGGGGGATACGCAGTATTTT | TRBJ2-3 | many | NA | TRBV6-5
CASGRFPYEQYF | TGTGCCAGCGGCAGGTTTCCCTACGAGCAGTACTTC | TRBJ2-7 | many | NA | TRBV6-1
CASSPPTSVVSNNEQFF | TGTGCCAGCAGTCCACCGACTAGTGTGGTATCCAACAATGAGCAGTTCTTC | TRBJ2-1 | few | NA | TRBV28